Below, one TCR beta chain is given with its context. The data belong to a study of healthy donors' naive CD4 and CD8 T cells. A linear amplification protocol produced the TCR libraries from 500 ng of total RNA. TCRdb re-analysed the reads in MiXCR, keeping a single row per CDR3 protein. The table includes about 180,000 distinct CDR3 sequences, over 60% detected once. Germline values: CDR1 SGHAT, CDR2 FQNNGV. This CDR3 comprises 11 residues. Trimming took 0 bases from V and 7 from J, leaving 3 bases between them. The rearrangement joins TRBV11-2 to TRBJ2-5; D uncertain. The sample consisted of naive CD4+ and CD8+ T cells sorted from blood, pooled from several donors. This receptor was identified in a pool of human donors in good health; the sample pools cells from several healthy donors. The DNA for the CDR3 is TGTGCCAGCAGCTTAGACCCGACCCAGTACTTC. Protein sequence: CASSLDPTQYF.